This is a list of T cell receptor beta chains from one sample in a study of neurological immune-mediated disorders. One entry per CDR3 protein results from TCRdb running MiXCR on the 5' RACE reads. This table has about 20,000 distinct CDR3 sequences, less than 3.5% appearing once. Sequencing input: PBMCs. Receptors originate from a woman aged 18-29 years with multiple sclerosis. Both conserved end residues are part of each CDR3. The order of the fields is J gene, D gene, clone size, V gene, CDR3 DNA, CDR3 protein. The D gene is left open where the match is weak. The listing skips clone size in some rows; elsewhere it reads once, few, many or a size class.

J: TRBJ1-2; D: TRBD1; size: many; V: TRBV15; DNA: TGTGCCACCAGCAGTAAGGGACAGTACTATGGCTACACCTTC; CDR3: CATSSKGQYYGYTF
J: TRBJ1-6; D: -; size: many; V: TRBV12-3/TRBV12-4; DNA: TGTGCCAGCAGGGATCATTCACCCCTCCACTTT; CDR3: CASRDHSPLHF
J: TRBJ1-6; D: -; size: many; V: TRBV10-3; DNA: TGTGCCATCAGTGCTGGGGAGCGGGGTTCACCCCTCAACTTT; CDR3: CAISAGERGSPLNF
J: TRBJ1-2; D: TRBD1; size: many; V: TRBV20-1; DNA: TGCAGTGCTCCTCCCCGGACAGGGGGCATCAGAGGCTACACCTTC; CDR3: CSAPPRTGGIRGYTF
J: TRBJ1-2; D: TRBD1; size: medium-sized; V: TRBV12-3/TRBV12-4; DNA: TGTGCCAGCAGCCGCGGTGCAGGGGGCAACTATGGCTACACCTTC; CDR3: CASSRGAGGNYGYTF
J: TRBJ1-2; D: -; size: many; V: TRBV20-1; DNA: TGCAGTGCGGGGAACATGAGGGACTATGGCTACACCTTC; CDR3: CSAGNMRDYGYTF
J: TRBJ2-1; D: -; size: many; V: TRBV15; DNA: TGTGCCACCAGCTCTTCAACTAGCTATGAGCAGTTCTTC; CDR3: CATSSSTSYEQFF
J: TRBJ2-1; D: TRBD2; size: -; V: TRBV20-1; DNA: TGCAGTGCTAGACCTGGGACTAGCGGGAGGGTAACTGAGCAGTTCTTC; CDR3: CSARPGTSGRVTEQFF
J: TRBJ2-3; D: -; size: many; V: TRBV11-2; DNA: TGTGCCAGCAGCTCCGTTTGGAAAGATACGCAGTATTTT; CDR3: CASSSVWKDTQYF
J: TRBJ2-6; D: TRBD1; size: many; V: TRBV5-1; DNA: TGCGCCAGCCGGGACAGTACTGGGGCCAACGTCCTGACTTTC; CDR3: CASRDSTGANVLTF
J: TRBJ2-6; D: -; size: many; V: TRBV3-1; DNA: TGTGCCAGCAGCCCAAGTGGGGCTGGAGCCAACGTCCTGACTTTC; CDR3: CASSPSGAGANVLTF
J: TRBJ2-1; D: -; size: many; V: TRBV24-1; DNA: TGTGCCACCAGTGAATCAGTAGGTAGATACAATGAGCAGTTCTTC; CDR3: CATSESVGRYNEQFF
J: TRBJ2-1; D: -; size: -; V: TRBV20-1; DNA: TGCAGTGCCATCGGGGCAGGGCGGCAGTTCTTC; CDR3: CSAIGAGRQFF
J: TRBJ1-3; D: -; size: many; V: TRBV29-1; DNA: TGCAGCGTTGAAGGGACAGGAAACACCATATATTTT; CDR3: CSVEGTGNTIYF
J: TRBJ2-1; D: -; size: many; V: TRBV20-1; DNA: TGCAGTGCTAGAGTCCGGGGCGGTGGGAGCTACAATGAGCAGTTCTTC; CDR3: CSARVRGGGSYNEQFF
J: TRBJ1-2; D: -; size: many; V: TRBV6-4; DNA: TGTGCCAGCAGTGACTCCTTCGGGGGCGGCTACACCTTC; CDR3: CASSDSFGGGYTF
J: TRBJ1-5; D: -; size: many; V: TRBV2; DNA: TGTGCCAGCAGTGTGGGGCTAGGAAGCAATCAGCCCCAGCATTTT; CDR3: CASSVGLGSNQPQHF
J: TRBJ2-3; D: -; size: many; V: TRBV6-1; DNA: TGTGCCAGCAGGAAGGCGGGAAGCACAGATACGCAGTATTTT; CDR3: CASRKAGSTDTQYF
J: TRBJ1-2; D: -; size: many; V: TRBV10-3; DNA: TGTGCCATCACCTCAGCAGGGTTCGGCTACACCTTC; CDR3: CAITSAGFGYTF
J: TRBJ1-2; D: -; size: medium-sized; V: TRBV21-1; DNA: TGTGCCAGCAGCAAGCGGGATGGCTACACCTTC; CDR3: CASSKRDGYTF
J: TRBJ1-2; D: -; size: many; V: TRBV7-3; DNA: TGTGCCAGCAGTCCCGGCGGGAGTGACTATGGCTACACCTTC; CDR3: CASSPGGSDYGYTF
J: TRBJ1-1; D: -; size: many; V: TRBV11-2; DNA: TGTGCCAGCAGCTTGAGGGGCACAGGGAACACTGAAGCTTTCTTT; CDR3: CASSLRGTGNTEAFF
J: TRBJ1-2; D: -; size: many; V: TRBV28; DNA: TGTGCCAGTTCGGCCTCTATGAGTGGCTACACCTTC; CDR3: CASSASMSGYTF
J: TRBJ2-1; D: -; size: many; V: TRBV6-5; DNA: TGTGCCAGCAGTTATACAGGGAACGGTGAGCAGTTCTTC; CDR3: CASSYTGNGEQFF
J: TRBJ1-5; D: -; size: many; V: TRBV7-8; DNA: TGTGCCAGCAGCTTTAGTAGCAATCAGCCCCAGCATTTT; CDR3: CASSFSSNQPQHF
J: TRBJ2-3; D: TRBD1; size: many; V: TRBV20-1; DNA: TGCAGTGCTAGGGAGACAGGGGGCGCAGATACGCAGTATTTT; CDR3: CSARETGGADTQYF
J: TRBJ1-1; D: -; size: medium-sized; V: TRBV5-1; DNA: TGCGCCAGCCGTGGATGGGGGTGGGCTTTCTTT; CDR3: CASRGWGWAFF
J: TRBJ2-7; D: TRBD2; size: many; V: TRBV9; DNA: TGTGCCAGCAGCGTAGGATCGGGGGGCTACGAGCAGTACTTC; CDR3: CASSVGSGGYEQYF
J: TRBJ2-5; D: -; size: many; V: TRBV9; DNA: TGTGCCAGCAGCGAGGGAGCGGTGATCCAAGAGACCCAGTACTTC; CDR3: CASSEGAVIQETQYF
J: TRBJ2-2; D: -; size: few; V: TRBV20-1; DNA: TGCAGTGCTAGAGATGTTCGCCACGAGAACACCGGGGAGCTGTTTTTT; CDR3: CSARDVRHENTGELFF
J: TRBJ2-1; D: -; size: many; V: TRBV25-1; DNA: TGTGCCAGCAGTAAAGGTTACAATGAGCAGTTCTTC; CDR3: CASSKGYNEQFF
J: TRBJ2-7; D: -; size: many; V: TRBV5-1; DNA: TGCGCCAGCAGCTTCAGGTCAGCCTACGAGCAGTACTTC; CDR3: CASSFRSAYEQYF
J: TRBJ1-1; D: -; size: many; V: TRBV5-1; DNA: TGCGCCAGCAGCGATAATATCCGGGCCCGTCCTCTGAACACTGAAGCTTTCTTT; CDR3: CASSDNIRARPLNTEAFF
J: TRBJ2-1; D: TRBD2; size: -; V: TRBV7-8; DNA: TGTGCCAGCAGCTTAGGTACTAGCGGGAGGGCCTGGGGCAATGAGCAGTTCTTC; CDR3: CASSLGTSGRAWGNEQFF
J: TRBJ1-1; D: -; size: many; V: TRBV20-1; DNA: TGCAGTGCTTCAGGGGTCCGTTTTATGAACACTGAAGCTTTCTTT; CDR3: CSASGVRFMNTEAFF
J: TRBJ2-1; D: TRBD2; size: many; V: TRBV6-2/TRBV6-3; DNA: TGTGCCAGCAGTTCTGGGACTAGGCCTAACAATGAGCAGTTCTTC; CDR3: CASSSGTRPNNEQFF
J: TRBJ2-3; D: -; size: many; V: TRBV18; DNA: TGTGCCAGCTCAGAAGATATAGATACGCAGTATTTT; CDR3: CASSEDIDTQYF
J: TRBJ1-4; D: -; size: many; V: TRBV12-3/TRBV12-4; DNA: TGTGCCAGCAGTTTGTGGTCAACTAATGAAAAACTGTTTTTT; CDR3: CASSLWSTNEKLFF
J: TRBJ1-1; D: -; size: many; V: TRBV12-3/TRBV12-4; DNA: TGTGCCAGCAGGACCGGACAGTGGAGTACTGAAGCTTTCTTT; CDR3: CASRTGQWSTEAFF
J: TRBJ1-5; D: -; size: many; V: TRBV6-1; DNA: TGTGCCAGCGATAATTTCCAGCCCCAGAATTTT; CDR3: CASDNFQPQNF
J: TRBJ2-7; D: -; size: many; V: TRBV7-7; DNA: TGTGCTAGCAGCTTAGCTGCAGGAGCCTCCTACGAGCAGTACTTC; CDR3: CASSLAAGASYEQYF
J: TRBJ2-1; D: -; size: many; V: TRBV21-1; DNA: TGTGCCAGCAGCAAAGAGAGAAGGCAGGGGGGTGAAACTTACAATGAGCAGTTCTTC; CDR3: CASSKERRQGGETYNEQFF
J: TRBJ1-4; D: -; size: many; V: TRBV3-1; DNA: TGTGCCAGCAGCCAAGATTCGGGCGAGAATGAAAAACTGTTTTTT; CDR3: CASSQDSGENEKLFF
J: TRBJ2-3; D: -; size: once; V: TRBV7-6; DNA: TGTACCAGCAGCCCAACCGGGAACACAGATACGCAGTATTTT; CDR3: CTSSPTGNTDTQYF
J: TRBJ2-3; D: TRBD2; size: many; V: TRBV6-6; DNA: TGTGCCAGCAGCCCCGGGGGGGCCTCAGGGACAGATACGCAGTATTTT; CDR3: CASSPGGASGTDTQYF
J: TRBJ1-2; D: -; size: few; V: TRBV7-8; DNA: TGTGCCAGCAGCTTAAACAGGCGAAGGGGCTACACCTTC; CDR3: CASSLNRRRGYTF
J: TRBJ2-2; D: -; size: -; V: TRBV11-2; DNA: TGTGCCAGCAGCCCCGACGGGGGGCCCGGGGAGCTGTTTTTT; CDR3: CASSPDGGPGELFF
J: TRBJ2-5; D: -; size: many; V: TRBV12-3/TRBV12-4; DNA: TGTGCCAGCAGGGCCACACCGTTTGGGGCCCAGTACTTC; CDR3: CASRATPFGAQYF
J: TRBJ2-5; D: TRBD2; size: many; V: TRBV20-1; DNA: TGCAGTGCTAGAGATGCGGCTAGCGGGAGTCAGACCCAGTACTTC; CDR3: CSARDAASGSQTQYF
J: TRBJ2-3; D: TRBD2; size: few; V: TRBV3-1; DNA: TGTGCCAGCAGCCAAGAGACTAGCGGCACAGATACGCAGTATTTT; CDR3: CASSQETSGTDTQYF
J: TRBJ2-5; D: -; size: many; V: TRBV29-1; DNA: TGCAGCGCCGACAGAAAAGAGACCCAGTACTTC; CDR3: CSADRKETQYF
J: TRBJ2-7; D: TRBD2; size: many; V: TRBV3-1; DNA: TGTGCCAGCAGCCAAGCCAAGACTAGCGGGGGCTACGAGCAGTACTTC; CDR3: CASSQAKTSGGYEQYF
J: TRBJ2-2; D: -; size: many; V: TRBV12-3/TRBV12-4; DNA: TGTGCCAGCAGCCTTGGACAGCGTCCGAACACCGGGGAGCTGTTTTTT; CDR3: CASSLGQRPNTGELFF
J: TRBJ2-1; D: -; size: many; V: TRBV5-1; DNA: TGCGCCAGCAGCTCGGGGGATACCTACAATGAGCAGTTCTTC; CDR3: CASSSGDTYNEQFF